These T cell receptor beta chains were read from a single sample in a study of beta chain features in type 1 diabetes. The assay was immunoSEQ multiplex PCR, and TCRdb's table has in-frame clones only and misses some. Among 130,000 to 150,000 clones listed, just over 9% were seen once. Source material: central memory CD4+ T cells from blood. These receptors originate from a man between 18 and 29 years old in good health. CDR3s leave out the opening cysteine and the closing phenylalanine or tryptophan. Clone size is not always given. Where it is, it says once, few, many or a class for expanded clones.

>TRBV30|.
AWSRRLDDTQY
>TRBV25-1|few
ASSAPDRDTQY
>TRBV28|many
ASSPGQGLREKLF
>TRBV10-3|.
ASSRDSSNYGYT
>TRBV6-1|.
ASSLRQATYEQY
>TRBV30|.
AWSGFRQGSSNEQF
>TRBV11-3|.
ASSPQGLQETQY
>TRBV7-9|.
ASTTGDYEQY
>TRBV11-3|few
ASSARGGRGDTQY
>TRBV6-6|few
ASSPKSTGRELF
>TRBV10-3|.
ATQERLSAGGTDNQPQH
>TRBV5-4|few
ASSLTGGLTDTQY
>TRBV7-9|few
ASSQQGGGAHNEQF
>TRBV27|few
ASTDQGLVTDTQY